The rows below give T cell receptor beta chains drawn from one sample of a study of T cells after yellow fever vaccination. TCRdb ran MiXCR on the 5' RACE reads and lists one entry per CDR3 protein. The data hold about 170,000 distinct CDR3 sequences, with approximately 6% observed a single time. Sequencing was performed on CD4+ T cells sorted from PBMCs, taken on the day of the first yellow fever vaccination. The receptors come from a man aged 18 to 29 who received the YFV17D yellow fever vaccine. Each CDR3 is given without its conserved first and last residue.

j_call v_call cdr3_length cdr3_aa
TRBJ1-6 TRBV5-1 13 ASSSMRPYNSPLH
TRBJ2-3 TRBV20-1 12 SAGTSGGTDTQY
TRBJ2-2 TRBV18 13 ASSPPGVYTGELF
TRBJ1-5 TRBV12-3/TRBV12-4 10 ASSPGPRTQH
TRBJ1-4 TRBV4-3 12 ASSPGDSNEKLF
TRBJ1-5 TRBV7-8 14 ASSSHDSGGNQPQH
TRBJ1-3 TRBV19 12 ASRAGSAGNTIY
TRBJ2-7 TRBV7-9 12 ASSLDIFGYEQY
TRBJ1-5 TRBV7-9 14 ASSLKFGGANQPQH
TRBJ2-1 TRBV12-3/TRBV12-4 14 ASSRFIGGSYNEQF
TRBJ2-3 TRBV5-5 14 ASSPPRQDLTDTQY
TRBJ2-3 TRBV7-9 13 ASSHTGLRSNTQY
TRBJ2-2 TRBV12-3/TRBV12-4 10 ASSLLRRELF
TRBJ1-5 TRBV9 14 ASSPGTGALNQPQH
TRBJ2-5 TRBV7-2 12 ASSLRQGQETQY
TRBJ2-3 TRBV7-2 13 ASSFTGVFTDTQY
TRBJ2-5 TRBV5-8 14 ASSLGTGQGQETQY